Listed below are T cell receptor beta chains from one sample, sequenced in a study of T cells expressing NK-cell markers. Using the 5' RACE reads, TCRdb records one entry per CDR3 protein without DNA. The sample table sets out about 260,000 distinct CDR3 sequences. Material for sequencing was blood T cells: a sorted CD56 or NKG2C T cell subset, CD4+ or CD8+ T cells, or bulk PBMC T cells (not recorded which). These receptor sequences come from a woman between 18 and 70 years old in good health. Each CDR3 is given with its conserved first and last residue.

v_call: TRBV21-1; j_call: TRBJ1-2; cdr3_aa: CASSKGGRADYGYTF
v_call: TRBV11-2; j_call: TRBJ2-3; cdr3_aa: CASSFWGRGKDTQYF
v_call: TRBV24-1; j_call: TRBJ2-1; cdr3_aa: CATSAGGTGGDEQFF
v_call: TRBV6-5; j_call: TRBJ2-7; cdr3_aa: CASSPETPYLYF
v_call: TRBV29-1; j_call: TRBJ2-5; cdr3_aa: CSVAPGDKTETQYF
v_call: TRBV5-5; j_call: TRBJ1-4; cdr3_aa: CASSLGGDGEKLFF
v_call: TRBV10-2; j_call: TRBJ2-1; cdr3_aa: CASSDGTGGYNEQFF
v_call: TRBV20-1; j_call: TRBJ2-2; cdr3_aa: CSAMREGNTGELFF
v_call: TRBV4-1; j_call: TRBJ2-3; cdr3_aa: CASSQDRWGGAGTDTQYF
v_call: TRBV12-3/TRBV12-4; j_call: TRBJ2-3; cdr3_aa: CASSLTQITDTQYF
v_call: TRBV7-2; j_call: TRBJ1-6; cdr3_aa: CASSFAGQPNSPLHF
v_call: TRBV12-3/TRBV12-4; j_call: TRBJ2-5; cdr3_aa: CASTQRTSGNQETQYF
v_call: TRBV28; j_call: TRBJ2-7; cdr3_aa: CASNHGTPYEQYF
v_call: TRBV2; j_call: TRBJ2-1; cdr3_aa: CASRSEAFYNEQFF
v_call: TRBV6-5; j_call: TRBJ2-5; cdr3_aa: CASTGAETQYF
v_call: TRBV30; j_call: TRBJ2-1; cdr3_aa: CAWSRQGRGYNEQFF
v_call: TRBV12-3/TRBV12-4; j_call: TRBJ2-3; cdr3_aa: CASTLSGGRTDTQYF
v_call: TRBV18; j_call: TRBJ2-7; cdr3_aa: CASSDLRGPYEQYF
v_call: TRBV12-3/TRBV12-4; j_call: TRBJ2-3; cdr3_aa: CASSLERTDTQYF
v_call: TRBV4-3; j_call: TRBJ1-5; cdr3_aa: CASSQRGRQPQHF
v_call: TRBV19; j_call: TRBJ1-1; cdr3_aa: CASKIIQGNTEAFF
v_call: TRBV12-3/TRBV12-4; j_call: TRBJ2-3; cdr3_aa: CASSLGIARDTQYF
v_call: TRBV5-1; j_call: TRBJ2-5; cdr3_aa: CASSLALGVDGETQYF
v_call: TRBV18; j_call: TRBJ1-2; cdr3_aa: CASSPRGQGGDGYTF
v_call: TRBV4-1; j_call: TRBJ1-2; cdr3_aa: CASSQGRLASRNYGYGYTF
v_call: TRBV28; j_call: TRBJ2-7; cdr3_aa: CASGTETGRTNEQYF
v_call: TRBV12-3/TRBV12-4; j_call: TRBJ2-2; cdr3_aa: CASSPDTRGELFF
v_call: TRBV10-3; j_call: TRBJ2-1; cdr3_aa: CAISELMDEQFF
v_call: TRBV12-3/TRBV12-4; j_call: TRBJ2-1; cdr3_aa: CASSFRYSSYNEQFF
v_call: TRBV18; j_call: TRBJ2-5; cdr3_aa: CASSPTPTSGMGETQYF
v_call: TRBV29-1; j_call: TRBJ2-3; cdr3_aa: CSVEEVFGRHTDTQYF
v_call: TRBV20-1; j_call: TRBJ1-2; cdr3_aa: CSAQTRQRNYGYTF
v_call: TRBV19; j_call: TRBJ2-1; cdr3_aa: CASSINLGGGQFF
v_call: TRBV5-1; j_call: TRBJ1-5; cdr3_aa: CASTNNQGLKPQHF
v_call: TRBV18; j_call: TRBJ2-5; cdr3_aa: CASSPSGRVGETQYF
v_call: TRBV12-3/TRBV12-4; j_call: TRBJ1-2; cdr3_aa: CASSPTSHGYTF
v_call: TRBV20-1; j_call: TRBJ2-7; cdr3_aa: CSARRDRVDEQYF
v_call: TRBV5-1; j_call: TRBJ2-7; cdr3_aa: CASSLGTGISYEQYF
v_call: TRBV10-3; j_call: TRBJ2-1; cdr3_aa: CAISQGLADNNEQFF
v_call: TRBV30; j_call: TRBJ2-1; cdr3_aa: CAWSRGLAGGHEQFF
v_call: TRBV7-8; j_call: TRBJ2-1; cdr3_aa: CASSKNPGQGSWDEQFF
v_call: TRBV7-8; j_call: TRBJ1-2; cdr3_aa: CASSLVGREYGYTF
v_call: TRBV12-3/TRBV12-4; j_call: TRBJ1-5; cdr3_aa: CASSLAQHSNQPQHF
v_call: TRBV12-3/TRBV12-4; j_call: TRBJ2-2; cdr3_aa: CASSARTGRRTGELFF
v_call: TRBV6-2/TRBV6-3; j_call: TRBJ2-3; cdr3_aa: CASSLAGGLGDTQYF